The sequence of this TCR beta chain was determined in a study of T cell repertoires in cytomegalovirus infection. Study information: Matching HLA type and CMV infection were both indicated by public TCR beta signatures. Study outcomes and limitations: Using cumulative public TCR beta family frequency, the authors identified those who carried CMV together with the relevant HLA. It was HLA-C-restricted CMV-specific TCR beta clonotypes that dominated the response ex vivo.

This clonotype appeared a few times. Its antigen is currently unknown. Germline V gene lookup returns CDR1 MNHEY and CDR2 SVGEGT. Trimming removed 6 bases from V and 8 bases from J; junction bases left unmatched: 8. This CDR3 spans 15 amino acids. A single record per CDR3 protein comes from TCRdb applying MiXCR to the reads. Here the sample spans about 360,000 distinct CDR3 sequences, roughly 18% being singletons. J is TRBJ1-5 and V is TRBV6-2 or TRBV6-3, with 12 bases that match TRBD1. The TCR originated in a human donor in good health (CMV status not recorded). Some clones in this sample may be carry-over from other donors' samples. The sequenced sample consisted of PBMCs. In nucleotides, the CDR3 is TGTGCCAGCAGACCCCCGGGACAGGGGGCGAAGCCCCAGCATTTT. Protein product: CASRPPGQGAKPQHF.